This T cell receptor (beta chain) was profiled in a study of T-cell reconstitution after alpha-beta-depleted transplantation in children. This CDR3 has 11 residues. The germline V gene has CDR1 ENHRY and CDR2 SYGVKD. After removal of 10 bases from V and 6 bases from J, the junction contained 4 bases not matched to a gene. Unique molecular identifiers were used to barcode this TCRbeta library. MiXCR, run by TCRdb on the PCR reads, gives a single entry per CDR3 protein. The sample consists of about 270,000 distinct CDR3 sequences, 9.9% of them appearing once. Specimen: PBMCs from the stem cell graft donor, collected from the stem cell graft. The TCR comes from a human donor who donated a stem cell graft to a child with SCID. The genes are TRBV10-3 and TRBJ1-1; 8 nucleotides agree with TRBD1. The CDR3 DNA sequence: TGTGCCACCCAACAGGGGGCTGAAGCTTTCTTT. It codes for CATQQGAEAFF.